This T cell receptor (beta chain) was profiled in a study of blood T cell repertoires in COVID-19. The CDR3 has 12 amino acids. V lost 7 bases and J lost 2, with 8 bases in between. CDR1 and CDR2 (germline): SQVTM, ANQGSEA. Method: immunoSEQ multiplex PCR; TCRdb's copy keeps in-frame clones and lacks some. Of a few hundred thousand clones in the sample, 70% to 90% are singletons; the top ten hold approximately 7%. Sequences were obtained from peripheral blood. This receptor was identified in a woman aged 25-40 years who had recovered from COVID-19. J is TRBJ2-2 and V is TRBV29-1; the D is unclear. CDR3 coding DNA: TGCAGCGCCCTTATTAACACCGGGGAGCTGTTTTTT. Protein product: CSALINTGELFF.